This paragraph covers one TCR beta chain sequence. Its specificity is not known. The data were produced by immunoSEQ multiplex PCR, yet TCRdb's version contains in-frame clones alone and is incomplete. This sample has 25,000 to 35,000 clones, with about 72% found just once. V lost 5 bases, J lost 5 bases, and 6 bases stayed unmatched. The CDR3 length is 16 residues. CDR1 is MNHEY, CDR2 SMNVEV, per germline (reference sequence). Antigen-specific CD4+ T cells were first expanded with viral peptide pools by the ViraFEST assay and only then sequenced. Scientists isolated CD4+ T cells after an approximately 10-day culture period ended. No vaccinee had earlier SARS-CoV-2 infection, and nucleocapsid antibodies were negative. Cultivation was performed at more than 1.5 million PBMC per well with 8 to 10 IU/ml IL-2 and about 10 ug/ml peptides added. Days 3 and 7 saw half the medium replaced with IL-2 medium. These data originate in a study of vaccination effects on CD4 cells after COVID-19. Overall study results and limits: Late after vaccination, infection- and vaccine-induced clones showed marked clonal contraction.

The chain combines TRBV27 with TRBJ2-5; 15 nucleotides match TRBD2. The receptor comes from a human donor who received a COVID-19 vaccine. The sequences come from CD4+ T cells from PBMCs cultured with HCoV-229E spike peptides, collected before COVID-19 vaccination. CDR3 DNA sequence: TGTGCCAGCAGTCTCCGGACTAGCGGGGGGGTGGAGACCCAGTACTTC. It translates to CASSLRTSGGVETQYF.